This TCR beta chain was sequenced for a study of T cell clones after liver transplantation. Whole-study context: TCRbeta sequencing after a pre-transplant mixed lymphocyte reaction identified graft-donor-reactive clones, later tracked in post-transplant blood. As an antigen-independent comparator, third-party-reactive TCRbeta sequences came from pre-transplant mixed lymphocyte reactions.

Germline V CDR1 and CDR2: SGHVS, FQNEAQ. The length of the CDR3 is 15 residues. Trimming removed 3 bases from V and 9 bases from J, with 18 bases in between. Using immunoSEQ multiplex PCR, the repertoire was profiled, and TCRdb retains in-frame clones only, with some absent. The sample gives roughly 23,000 clones, 90% to 95% of which show up once; roughly 25% is in the top ten. This sequence was found in a human patient who received a liver transplant. Some T cells may trace back to the graft donor. Sequenced material: CD8+ T cells from blood, taken approximately 27 months after liver transplant. The gene calls are TRBV7-8 and TRBJ2-1; D might be TRBD2 (6 bases). CDR3 sequence reads: CASSFSGYTTGEQFF. For the CDR3, the DNA is TGTGCCAGCAGCTTTAGCGGATATACAACCGGTGAGCAGTTCTTC.